This T cell receptor (beta chain) was obtained from a study of graft-versus-host responses after intestinal transplantation. The repertoire was sequenced with immunoSEQ multiplex PCR; TCRdb's copy has only in-frame clones and lacks some. The profile shows tens of thousands of clones, around 92% of them singletons. Trimming removed 4 bases from V and 1 base from J, with 17 bases in between. This CDR3 spans 18 amino acids. The germline V gene has CDR1 LNHDA and CDR2 SQIVND (reference sequence). On this clone itself: Its antigen is still unknown.

The sequence derives from a human donor who was the organ donor for an intestinal transplant. The specimen comprised unstimulated CD4+ T cells sorted from spleen or lymph node cells, sampled before transplant. V gene TRBV19 combines with J gene TRBJ2-6; TRBD1 is a possible D gene (6 bases). The CDR3 DNA sequence: TGTGCCAGTAGTAGGTCCGGGACACCCCGATCTGGGGCCAACGTCCTGACTTTC. Translating it yields CASSRSGTPRSGANVLTF.